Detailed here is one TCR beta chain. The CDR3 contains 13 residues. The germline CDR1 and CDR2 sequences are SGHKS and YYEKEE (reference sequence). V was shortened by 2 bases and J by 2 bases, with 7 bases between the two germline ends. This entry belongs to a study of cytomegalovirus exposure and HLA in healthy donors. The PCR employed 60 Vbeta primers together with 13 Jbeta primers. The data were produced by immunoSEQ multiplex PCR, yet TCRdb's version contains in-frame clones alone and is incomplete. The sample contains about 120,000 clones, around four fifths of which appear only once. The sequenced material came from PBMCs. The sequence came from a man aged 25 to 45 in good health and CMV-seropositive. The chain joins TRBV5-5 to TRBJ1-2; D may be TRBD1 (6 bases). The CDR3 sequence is CASSFGGNYGYTF. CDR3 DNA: TGTGCCAGCAGCTTTGGGGGCAACTATGGCTACACCTTC.